This T cell receptor (beta chain) was identified in a study of cytomegalovirus exposure and HLA in healthy donors (dated by TCRdb to 2016 to 2017). Some background on the complete study: In an earlier analysis of around 540 of the donors, approximately 300 Gb of sequence data and 100 million or so unique TCR beta sequences from about 179 million T cells were reported. An early release covering just under 650 HLA-typed donors comprised 300 to 350 gigabases of sequencing data and around 86 million unique TCR sequences. The genetic ancestry cluster associated with self-reported Caucasian donors included about 84% of the roughly 380 genotyped donors. The study aimed to test whether signatures of past pathogen exposure could be identified by cataloging public T cell receptors. The study used immunosequencing to profile the T cell repertoires of 670 or so subjects and linked those repertoires to cytomegalovirus serostatus. A separate validation cohort of more than 100 different subjects was used in addition to the approximately 670-subject first cohort. To predict cytomegalovirus infection status, the study combined high-throughput TCR immunosequencing, statistical association of individual TCRs with disease status, and machine learning. To study patterns of TCR occurrence, a later analysis re-analyzed previously published TCR beta repertoires from 666 donors and added high-resolution HLA genotyping. In the later analysis, no new phenotypic data were used to find candidate immune exposures; instead, reliance was placed on TCR beta sequences and their occurrence across donors. An earlier analysis of 587 of the donors applied high-throughput TCR beta sequencing to assess whether each TCR beta V gene segment acted as functional or pseudogenic. Donor age, sex, ethnicity and CMV serostatus were compiled together with the repertoire data. In a later genetic analysis, genome-wide SNP genotypes for about three fifths of the roughly 670 donors were used, and that subset was treated as a discovery cohort. All discovery cohort repertoires had been generated using a single sequencing platform. Both class I and class II loci were covered by HLA typing, at four-digit resolution. Typing coverage varied by locus: roughly 629-640 donors for A, B, C, DRB1 and DQB1; under 550 for DQA1; around 570 for DPA1; 450 to 480 for DPB1. Because of strong linkage in the cohort, four to six DR-DQ haplotypes were treated as single units for association and clustering. Across approximately 420 genotyped donors of the cohort, an average of approximately 240,000 unique TCR beta nucleotide sequences per donor were sequenced, and roughly 18% of those sequences were non-productive.

Library generation was performed with the immunoSEQ multiplex PCR assay. The multiplex PCR relied on a mix of 60 forward primers for TCR Vbeta segments and 13 reverse primers for TCR Jbeta segments. Amplification of the CDR3 region of rearranged TCR beta genes was performed with a multiplex PCR assay on genomic DNA. The amplified TCR beta libraries were sequenced on the Illumina HiSeq System as 87-base-pair reads. In the paper's pipeline: A later analysis counted about 80 million unique TCR beta chains across the 690 or so repertoires, and 10 million to 12 million of these chains were shared by at least two donors. Raw reads were error-corrected and collapsed into unique sequences with a nearest-neighbor algorithm that merged closely related sequences to remove PCR and sequencing errors. V, D and J gene segments were assigned by aligning CDR3 sequences to IMGT reference sequences. For a sequence to be retained, a match of at least six nucleotides to both a V gene segment and a J gene segment was required. Rearrangements were classified as productive when the CDR3 lacked stop codons and remained in frame with V and J, and all other rearrangements were classified as non-productive. CDR3 was defined according to IMGT convention as the region running from the second conserved V-encoded cysteine to the conserved J-encoded phenylalanine. Sequences without an unambiguous match to a single V gene segment were excluded from the earlier analysis of 500 to 700 of the donors. An earlier analysis of almost 600 of the donors classified V segments as functional when productive rearrangements were above 56.7% and as segregating when the standard deviation between donors was above 5%. A statistical classification framework was developed to diagnose cytomegalovirus status using the catalog of TCR beta chain sequences. In a later analysis, V and J genes were assigned by comparing TCR nucleotide sequences against IMGT/GENE-DB human TR gene sequences. In a later analysis, CDR3 sequences and most-parsimonious VDJ recombination scenarios were assigned using the TCRdist pipeline. A later analysis defined each TCR beta chain by its CDR3 amino acid sequence plus V-gene family, and excluded reads lacking a unique V-gene family. To address suspected cross-contamination and a sequencing artifact, a later analysis removed over 500 highly shared, low-generation-probability nucleotide sequences. In a later analysis, a clonal expansion index was calculated for each public chain from normalized within-repertoire ranks of inferred template counts. In a later analysis, generation probabilities were computed with a VDJ recombination model fitted to out-of-frame rearrangements, and the resulting probabilities were checked against IGoR. In a later analysis, hypergeometric tests were used to score TCR-TCR, TCR-HLA and TCR-CMV co-occurrence, with a repertoire-size bias correction applied to TCR pairs. A later analysis estimated false discovery rates by permuting HLA or CMV assignments 20 times. A later analysis grouped co-occurring TCRs with DBSCAN, adding TCRdist sequence similarity when clustering within HLA-allele-positive subsets. Repertoires with fewer than 30,000 or more than 120,000 public chains, plus five repertoires with anomalous nucleotide sharing, were excluded from co-occurrence clustering. In its TCRdb copy, this immuneACCESS table keeps in-frame sequences only and misses some clones. Where compared with another copy, unresolved V genes explain less than half of these, and the others have no known cause. The V and J calls and clone size were taken over from that table, and D and trimming were inferred from the DNA. Recorded for this sample are more than 150,000 clones; roughly 90% of them occurred a single time. The ten largest clonotypes hold roughly 0.2% of the sample.

Summary of the overall study and its limitations: HLA typing was unavailable for some donors at each locus, so association tests used only the typed subset. The study listed approximately 160 TCR beta chains as associated with cytomegalovirus. In a later analysis, TCR association rates were found to vary across HLA loci, with the most associated TCRs seen for DRB1 alleles and the fewest for HLA-C alleles. The earlier analysis of some 540 of the donors excluded fewer than 20 rarely observed V segments, including chromosome 9 orphons, because counts were too low. V-gene and J-gene trimming of TCR beta chains was associated with a missense DCLRE1C variant in a later genetic analysis, and the association was replicated in an independent cohort. The cohort was sequenced for TCR beta chains only, and without alpha or paired-chain data the features that could be detected were limited. Correlated functional status among segregating V segments might be attributable to linkage disequilibrium, but an unknown experimental factor could not be ruled out. In vitro tests confirmed that three of the cytomegalovirus-associated TCR beta chains recognize cytomegalovirus antigens. Sequencing depth was assumed to be roughly uniform across donors in the presence/absence analyses, though that assumption may not hold. The authors suggested that the approach could potentially be extended to other disease states and immunological phenotypes. In a later analysis, 16,951 TCR beta sequences were associated with specific HLA alleles at a false discovery rate of 0.05. The classifier was reported to diagnose cytomegalovirus status with high specificity and sensitivity in both the original and validation cohorts. For the cohort, immune exposure information was limited to CMV serostatus. In a later analysis, most CMV-associated TCR beta chains were found to appear HLA-restricted, with HLA associations seemingly driven largely by CMV exposure. An earlier analysis of 587 of the donors showed that most TCR beta V segments appeared in productive rearrangements either about 90% or about 30% of the time, which broadly matched IMGT annotations. Several of the top co-occurrence clusters appeared to be linked to parvovirus B19, influenza, CMV and Epstein-Barr virus, according to a later analysis. In a later analysis, HLA-associated TCR beta chains showed more clonal expansion and lower generation probabilities than non-associated chains that were equally common. In a later genetic analysis, fewer N-insertions in productive TCRs were reported among donors in an Asian-associated ancestry cluster than the roughly 670-donor mean. A further reported finding was that TCR beta sequences accurately predicted the HLA-A and HLA-B alleles for most subjects in the first cohort. The sequencing pipeline was judged likely to have produced a cluster of highly shared sequence variants as a technical artifact. Because the 87-base-pair reads could not distinguish some IMGT-functional V segments, including TRBV6-2 and TRBV6-3, those segments were excluded. Across donors, most TCR sequences were observed very rarely, whereas some public TCRs were present in many individuals. When HLA alleles, especially DR and DQ, strongly co-occurred, TCR associations were difficult to assign to individual alleles.

The CDR3 runs 15 residues from the cysteine to the phenylalanine. The CDR3 DNA has 45 bases and is translated from base 1. Relative to germline, V is 4 bases shorter and J is 0 bases shorter, with 7 bases between their ends. Via the germline V gene, CDR1 is MNHEY and CDR2 SVGAGI. Comments on this clone: Its antigen remains unidentified. It has no much larger one-base neighbor in the sample; base qualities were not kept.

The cohort comprised more than 550 healthy bone marrow donors. At the time of sampling, all cohort members were nominally healthy, though unrecorded immune exposures were likely present. The donor was CMV seronegative and belonged to the group of 380 or so seronegative cohort members. Every donor gave a peripheral blood sample, and the peripheral blood mononuclear cells from that sample were used for TCR beta sequencing. The Qiagen DNeasy Blood Extraction Kit was used to extract genomic DNA from the blood cell samples. The receptor was derived from a girl less than two years old in good health and CMV-seronegative. The sequenced sample was PBMCs. The chain is assembled from TRBV6-5 and TRBJ2-6; a tentative D match to TRBD1 spans 5 bases. The nucleotide sequence reads as follows: TGTGCCAGCAGTTGGGGCGGCTCTGGGGCCAACGTCCTGACTTTC. Translated, it reads CASSWGGSGANVLTF.